This TCR beta chain was sequenced for a study of OX40 agonist ivuxolimab in advanced cancers. In the study overall: Across the patients, intravenous ivuxolimab was delivered every 2 weeks at 0.01 to 10 mg/kg. Therapy given before enrollment (anti-PD-1, anti-PD-L1 or anti-CTLA-4) was allowed, and 35% to 45% had some.

From germline, CDR1 is SGDLS and CDR2 YYNGEE. V lost 4 bases to trimming and J lost 2 bases, with 17 bases between them. There are 16 residues in the CDR3. This table comes from immunoSEQ multiplex PCR, and its TCRdb copy is limited to in-frame clones, with some not included. The data contain tens of thousands of clones, approximately 85% of them seen just once; the ten biggest clones take up about 2.3%. A remark on this clone: Its antigen is currently unknown.

Whole-study findings and limits: Among T cells, CD8+ cells averaged more expanded clones than CD4+ cells. People who partly responded at 0.1-3.0 mg/kg had some of the least clonal expansion seen.

The sequenced sample was CD4+ or CD8+ T cells sorted from blood, obtained in a trial of the OX40 agonist ivuxolimab. This sequence was found in an adult with an advanced solid tumor such as melanoma, head and neck, liver or kidney cancer. The gene calls are TRBV9 and TRBJ2-3; weak D call: TRBD1 (5 bases). As DNA, the CDR3 is TGTGCCAGCAGCCGAAACCAGGGCCTTTTCACAGATACGCAGTATTTT. Residues: CASSRNQGLFTDTQYF.